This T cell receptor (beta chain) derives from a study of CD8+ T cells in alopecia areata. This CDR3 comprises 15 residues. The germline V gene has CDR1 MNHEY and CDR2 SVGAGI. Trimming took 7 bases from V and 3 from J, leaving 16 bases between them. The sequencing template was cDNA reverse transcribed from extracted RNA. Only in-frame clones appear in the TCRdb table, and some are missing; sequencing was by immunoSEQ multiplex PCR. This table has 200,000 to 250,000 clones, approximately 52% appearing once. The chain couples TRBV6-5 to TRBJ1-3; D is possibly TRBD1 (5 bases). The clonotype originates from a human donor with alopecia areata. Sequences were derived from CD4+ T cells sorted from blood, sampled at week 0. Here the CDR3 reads CASTVTWGGGNTIYF. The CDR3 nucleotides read TGTGCCAGCACTGTTACGTGGGGCGGTGGAAACACCATATATTTT.